This is a list of T cell receptor beta chains from one sample in a study of immune reconstitution after stem cell transplant in scleroderma. TCRdb ran MiXCR on the RT-PCR reads and lists one entry per CDR3 protein. The table includes 2,100 or so distinct CDR3 sequences, 8% to 9.5% detected once. Collection took place before or after autologous hematopoietic stem cell transplantation (not recorded which). Receptors were obtained from a male donor with systemic sclerosis. Each CDR3 is given without its conserved first and last residue. D genes are given only for firm matches.

cdr3_aa | j_call | v_call | d_call
ASSSTDRVQETQY | TRBJ2-5 | TRBV7-9 | TRBD1
ASSSTTDSTGNTIY | TRBJ1-3 | TRBV18 | .
ASSYSLVLAGGNEQF | TRBJ2-1 | TRBV6-5 | TRBD2
ASTPPTDTDTQY | TRBJ2-3 | TRBV7-8 | .
ASSLTALPGADTQY | TRBJ2-3 | TRBV5-1 | .
SAMGDSINSPLH | TRBJ1-6 | TRBV20-1 | .
SVDWQPANYGYT | TRBJ1-2 | TRBV29-1 | .
ASSTRDLAIQY | TRBJ2-7 | TRBV7-9 | .
ASSEGTDSSEQY | TRBJ2-7 | TRBV6-1 | .
ASSWRQGFHEQY | TRBJ2-7 | TRBV5-1 | TRBD1
ASSQDQSGSGYT | TRBJ1-2 | TRBV3-1 | .